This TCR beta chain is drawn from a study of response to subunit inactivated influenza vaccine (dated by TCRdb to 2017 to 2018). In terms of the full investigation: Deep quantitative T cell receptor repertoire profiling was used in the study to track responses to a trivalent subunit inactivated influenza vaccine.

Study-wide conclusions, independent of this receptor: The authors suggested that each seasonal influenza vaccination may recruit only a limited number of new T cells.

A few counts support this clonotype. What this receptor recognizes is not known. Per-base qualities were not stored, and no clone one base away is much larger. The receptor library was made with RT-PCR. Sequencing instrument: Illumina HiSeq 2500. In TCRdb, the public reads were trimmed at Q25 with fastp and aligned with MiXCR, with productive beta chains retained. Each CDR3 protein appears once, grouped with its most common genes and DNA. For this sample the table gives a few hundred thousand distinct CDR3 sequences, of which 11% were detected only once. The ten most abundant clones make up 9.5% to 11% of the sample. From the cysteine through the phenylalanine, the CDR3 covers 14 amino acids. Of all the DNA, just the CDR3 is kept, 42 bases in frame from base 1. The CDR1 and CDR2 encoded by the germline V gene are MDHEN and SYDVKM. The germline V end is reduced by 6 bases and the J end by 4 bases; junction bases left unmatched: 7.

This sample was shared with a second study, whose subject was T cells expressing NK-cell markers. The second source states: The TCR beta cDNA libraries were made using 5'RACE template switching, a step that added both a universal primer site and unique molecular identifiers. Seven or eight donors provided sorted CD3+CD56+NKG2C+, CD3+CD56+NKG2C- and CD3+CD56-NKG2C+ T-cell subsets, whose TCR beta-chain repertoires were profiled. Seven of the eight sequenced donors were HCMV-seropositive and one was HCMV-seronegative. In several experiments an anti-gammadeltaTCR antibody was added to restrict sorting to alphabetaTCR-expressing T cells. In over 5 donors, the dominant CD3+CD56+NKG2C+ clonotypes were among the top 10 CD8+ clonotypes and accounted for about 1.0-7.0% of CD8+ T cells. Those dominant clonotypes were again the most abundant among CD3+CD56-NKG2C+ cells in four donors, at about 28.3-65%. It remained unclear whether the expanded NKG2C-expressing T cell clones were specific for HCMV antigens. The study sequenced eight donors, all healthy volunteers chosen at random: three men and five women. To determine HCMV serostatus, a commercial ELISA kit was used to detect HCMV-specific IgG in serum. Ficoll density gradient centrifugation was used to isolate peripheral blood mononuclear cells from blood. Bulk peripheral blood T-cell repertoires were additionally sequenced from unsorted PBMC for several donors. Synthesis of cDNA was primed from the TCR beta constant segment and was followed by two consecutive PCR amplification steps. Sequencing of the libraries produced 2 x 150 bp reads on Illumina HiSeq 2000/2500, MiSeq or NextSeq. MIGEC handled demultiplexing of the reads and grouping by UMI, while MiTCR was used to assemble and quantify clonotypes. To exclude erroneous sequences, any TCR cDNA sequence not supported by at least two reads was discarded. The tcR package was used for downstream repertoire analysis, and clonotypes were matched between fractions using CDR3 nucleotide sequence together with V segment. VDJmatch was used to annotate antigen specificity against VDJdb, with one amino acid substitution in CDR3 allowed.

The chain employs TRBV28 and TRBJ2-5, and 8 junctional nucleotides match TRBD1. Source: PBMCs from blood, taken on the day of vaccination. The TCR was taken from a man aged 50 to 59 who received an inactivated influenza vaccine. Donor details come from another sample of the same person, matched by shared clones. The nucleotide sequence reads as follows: TGTGCCAGCAGCACCGGACAGGGTGTAGAGACCCAGTACTTC. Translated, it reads CASSTGQGVETQYF.